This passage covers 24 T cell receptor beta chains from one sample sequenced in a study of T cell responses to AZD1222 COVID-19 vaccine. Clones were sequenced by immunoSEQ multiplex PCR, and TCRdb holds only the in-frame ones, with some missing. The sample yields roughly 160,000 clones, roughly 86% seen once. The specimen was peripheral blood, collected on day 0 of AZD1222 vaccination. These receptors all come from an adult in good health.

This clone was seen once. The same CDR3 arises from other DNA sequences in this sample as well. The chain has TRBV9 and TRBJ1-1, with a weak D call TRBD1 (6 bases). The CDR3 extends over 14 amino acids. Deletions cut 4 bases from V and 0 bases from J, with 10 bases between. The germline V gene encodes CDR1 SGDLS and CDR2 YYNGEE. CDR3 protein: CASSPRTVNTEAFF. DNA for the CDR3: TGTGCCAGCAGCCCCCGGACAGTGAACACTGAAGCTTTCTTT.

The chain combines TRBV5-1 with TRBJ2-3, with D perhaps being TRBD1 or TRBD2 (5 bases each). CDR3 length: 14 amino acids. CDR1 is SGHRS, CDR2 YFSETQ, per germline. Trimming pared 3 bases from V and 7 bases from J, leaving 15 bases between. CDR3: CASSWRQGEHTQYF. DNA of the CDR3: TGCGCCAGCAGCTGGAGGCAGGGAGAGCATACGCAGTATTTT. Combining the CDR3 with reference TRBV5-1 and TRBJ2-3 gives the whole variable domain KAGVTQTPRYLIKTRGQQVTLSCSPISGHRSVSWYQQTPGQGLQFLFEYFSETQRNKGNFPGRFSGRQFSNSRSEMNVSTLELGDSALYLCASSWRQGEHTQYFGPGTRLTVL.

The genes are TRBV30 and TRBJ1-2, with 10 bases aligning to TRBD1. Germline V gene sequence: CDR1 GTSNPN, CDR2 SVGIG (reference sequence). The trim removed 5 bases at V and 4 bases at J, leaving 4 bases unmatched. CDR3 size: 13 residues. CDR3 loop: CAWDGTGVYGYTF. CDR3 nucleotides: TGTGCCTGGGACGGGACAGGGGTCTATGGCTACACCTTC.

Written as DNA, the CDR3 is TGTGCCAGCAGTTTATCCGGGGGGCTGAACTCCGAGCAGTACTTC. Translating gives CASSLSGGLNSEQYF. This chain uses TRBV27 with TRBJ2-7; D may be TRBD2 (7 bases). Trimming took 0 bases from V and 6 from J, leaving 15 bases between them. The CDR3 runs to 15 residues. Germline loops: CDR1 MNHEY, CDR2 SMNVEV (reference sequence).

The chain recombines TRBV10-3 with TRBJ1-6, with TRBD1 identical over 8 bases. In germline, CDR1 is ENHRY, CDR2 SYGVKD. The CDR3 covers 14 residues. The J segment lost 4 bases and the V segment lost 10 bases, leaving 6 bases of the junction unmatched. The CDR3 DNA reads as TGTGCCACTCTAGGACAGGGATATAATTCACCCCTCCACTTT. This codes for CATLGQGYNSPLHF.

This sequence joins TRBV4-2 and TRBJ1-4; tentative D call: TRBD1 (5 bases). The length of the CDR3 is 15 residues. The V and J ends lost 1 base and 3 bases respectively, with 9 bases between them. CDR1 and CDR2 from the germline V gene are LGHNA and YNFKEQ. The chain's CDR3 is CASSQVEGSNEKLFF. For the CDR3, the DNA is TGTGCCAGCAGCCAAGTAGAGGGGTCTAATGAAAAACTGTTTTTT.

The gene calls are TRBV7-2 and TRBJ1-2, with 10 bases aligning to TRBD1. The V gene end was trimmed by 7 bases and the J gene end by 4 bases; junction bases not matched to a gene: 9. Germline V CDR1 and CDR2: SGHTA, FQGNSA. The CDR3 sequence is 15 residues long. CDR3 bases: TGTGCCAGCACCGAGAAAGGACAGGGGGGCTATGGCTACACCTTC. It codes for CASTEKGQGGYGYTF.

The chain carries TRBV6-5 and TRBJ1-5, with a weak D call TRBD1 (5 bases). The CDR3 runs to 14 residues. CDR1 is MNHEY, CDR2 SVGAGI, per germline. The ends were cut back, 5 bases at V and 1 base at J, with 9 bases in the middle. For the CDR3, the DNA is TGTGCCAGCAGTCGGACACCCAGCAATCAGCCCCAGCATTTT. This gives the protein CASSRTPSNQPQHF.

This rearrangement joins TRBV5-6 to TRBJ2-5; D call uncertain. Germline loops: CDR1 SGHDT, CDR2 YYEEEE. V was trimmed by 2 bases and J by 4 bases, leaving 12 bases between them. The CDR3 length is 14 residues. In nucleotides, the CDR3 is TGTGCCAGCAGCTTAGGCTACCGAGTAGAGACCCAGTACTTC. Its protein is CASSLGYRVETQYF.

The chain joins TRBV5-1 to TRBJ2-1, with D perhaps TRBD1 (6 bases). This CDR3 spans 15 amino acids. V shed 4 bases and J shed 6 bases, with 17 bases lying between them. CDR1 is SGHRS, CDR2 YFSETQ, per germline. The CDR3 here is CASSPTGLKSNEQFF. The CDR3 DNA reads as TGCGCCAGCAGCCCCACAGGGTTAAAGAGCAATGAGCAGTTCTTC.

CDR3 amino acids: CASSPGGQGNEKLFF. CDR3 sequence (DNA): TGTGCCAGCTCACCGGGTGGACAGGGTAATGAAAAACTGTTTTTT. The rearrangement joins TRBV18 to TRBJ1-4, with 8 bases that match TRBD1. The CDR3 is 15 amino acids. V shed 3 bases and J 4 bases; nucleotides not matched to a gene: 4. Germline V gives CDR1 KGHSH, CDR2 LQKENI.

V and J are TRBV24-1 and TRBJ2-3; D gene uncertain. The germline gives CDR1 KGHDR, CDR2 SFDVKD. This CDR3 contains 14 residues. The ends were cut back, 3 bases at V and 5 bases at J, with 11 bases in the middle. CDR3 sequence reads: CATSDPASGDTQYF. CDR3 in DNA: TGTGCCACCAGTGATCCCGCCTCGGGAGATACGCAGTATTTT.

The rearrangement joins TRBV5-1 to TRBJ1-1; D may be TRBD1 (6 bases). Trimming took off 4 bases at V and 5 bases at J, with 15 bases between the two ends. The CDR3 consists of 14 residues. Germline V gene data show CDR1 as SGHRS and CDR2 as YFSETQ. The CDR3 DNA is TGCGCCAGCAGCCCGCGGGGGGGCGGAACTGAAGCTTTCTTT. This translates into CASSPRGGGTEAFF.

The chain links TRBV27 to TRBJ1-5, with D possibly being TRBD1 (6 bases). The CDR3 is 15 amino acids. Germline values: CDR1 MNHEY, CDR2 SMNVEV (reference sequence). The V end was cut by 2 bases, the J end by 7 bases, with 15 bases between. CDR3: CASSLGQGRGQPQHF. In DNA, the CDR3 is TGTGCCAGCAGTTTAGGGCAGGGGAGGGGACAGCCCCAGCATTTT.

The CDR3 DNA sequence: TGTGCCAGCAGCTTAGCCCCGCGGTGGAACCGAACTTACGAGCAGTACTTC. Its protein is CASSLAPRWNRTYEQYF. The rearrangement uses TRBV11-1 and TRBJ2-7; D ambiguous. The CDR3 is made up of 17 amino acids. The germline gives CDR1 SGHAT, CDR2 FQDESV (reference sequence). The V and J ends lost 0 bases and 4 bases respectively, with 19 bases between them.

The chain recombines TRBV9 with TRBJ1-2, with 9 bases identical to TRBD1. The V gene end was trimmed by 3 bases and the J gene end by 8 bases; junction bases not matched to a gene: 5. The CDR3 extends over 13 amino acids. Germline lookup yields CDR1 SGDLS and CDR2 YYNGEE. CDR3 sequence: CASSELDRGGYTF. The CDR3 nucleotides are TGTGCCAGCAGCGAATTGGACAGGGGCGGCTACACCTTC.

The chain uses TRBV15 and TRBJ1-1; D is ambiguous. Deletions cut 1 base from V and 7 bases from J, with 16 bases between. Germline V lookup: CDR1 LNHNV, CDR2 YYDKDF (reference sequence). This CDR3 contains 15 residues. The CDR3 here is CATSRGPATVDEAFF. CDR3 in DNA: TGTGCCACCAGCAGAGGGCCAGCCACCGTTGATGAAGCTTTCTTT.

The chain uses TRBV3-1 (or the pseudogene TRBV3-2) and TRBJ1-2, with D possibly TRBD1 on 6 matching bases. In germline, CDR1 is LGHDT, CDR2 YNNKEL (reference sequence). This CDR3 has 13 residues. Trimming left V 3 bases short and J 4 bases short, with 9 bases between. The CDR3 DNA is TGTGCCAGCAGCCAGGGGGCAATCTATGGCTACACCTTC. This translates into CASSQGAIYGYTF.

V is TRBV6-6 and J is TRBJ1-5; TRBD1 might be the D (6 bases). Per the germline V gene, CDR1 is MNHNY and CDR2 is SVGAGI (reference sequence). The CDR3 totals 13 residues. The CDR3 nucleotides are TGTGCTCTCTCGACACAGGGACATCAGCCCCAGCATTTT. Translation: CALSTQGHQPQHF.

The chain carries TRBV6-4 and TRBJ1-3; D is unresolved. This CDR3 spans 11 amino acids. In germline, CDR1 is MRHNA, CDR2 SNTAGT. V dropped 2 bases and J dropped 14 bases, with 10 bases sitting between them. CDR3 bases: TGTGCCAGCAGTGACCCATACGCGGTATATTTT. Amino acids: CASSDPYAVYF.

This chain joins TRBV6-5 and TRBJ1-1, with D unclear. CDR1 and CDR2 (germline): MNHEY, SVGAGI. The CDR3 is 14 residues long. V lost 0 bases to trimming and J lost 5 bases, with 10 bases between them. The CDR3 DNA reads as TGTGCCAGCAGTTACTCGGCCGTTTGGACTGAAGCTTTCTTT. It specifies CASSYSAVWTEAFF.

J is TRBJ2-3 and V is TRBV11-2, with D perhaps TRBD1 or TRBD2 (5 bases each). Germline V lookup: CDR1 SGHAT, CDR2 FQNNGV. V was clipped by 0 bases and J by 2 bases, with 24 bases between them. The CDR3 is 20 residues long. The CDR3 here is CASSLDWSGPAPNYTDTQYF. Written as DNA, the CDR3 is TGTGCCAGCAGCTTAGACTGGTCGGGACCTGCACCCAACTACACAGATACGCAGTATTTT.

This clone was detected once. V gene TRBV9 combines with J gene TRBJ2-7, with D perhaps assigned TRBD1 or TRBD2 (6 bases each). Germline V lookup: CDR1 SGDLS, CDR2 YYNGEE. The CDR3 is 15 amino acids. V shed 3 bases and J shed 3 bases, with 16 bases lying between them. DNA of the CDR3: TGTGCCAGCAGCGCTGAGGGGGGTGACTACTACGAGCAGTACTTC. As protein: CASSAEGGDYYEQYF.

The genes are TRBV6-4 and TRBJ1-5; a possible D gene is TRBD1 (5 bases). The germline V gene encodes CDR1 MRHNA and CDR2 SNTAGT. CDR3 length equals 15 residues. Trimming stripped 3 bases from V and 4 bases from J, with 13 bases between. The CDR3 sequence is CASSERDSGNQPQHF. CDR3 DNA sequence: TGTGCCAGCAGTGAAAGGGACTCGGGGAATCAGCCCCAGCATTTT.